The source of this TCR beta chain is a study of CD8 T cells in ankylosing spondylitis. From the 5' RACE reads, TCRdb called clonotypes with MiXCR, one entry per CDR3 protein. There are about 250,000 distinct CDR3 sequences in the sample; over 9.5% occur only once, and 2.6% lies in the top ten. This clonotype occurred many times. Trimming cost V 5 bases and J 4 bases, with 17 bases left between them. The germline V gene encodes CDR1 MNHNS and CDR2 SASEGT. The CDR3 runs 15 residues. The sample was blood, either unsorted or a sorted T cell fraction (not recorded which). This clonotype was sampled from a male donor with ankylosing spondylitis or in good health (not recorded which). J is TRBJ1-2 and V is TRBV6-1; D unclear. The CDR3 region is CASSPRALSPYGYTF. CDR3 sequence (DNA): TGTGCCAGCAGTCCCCGGGCCCTGAGCCCCTATGGCTACACCTTC.